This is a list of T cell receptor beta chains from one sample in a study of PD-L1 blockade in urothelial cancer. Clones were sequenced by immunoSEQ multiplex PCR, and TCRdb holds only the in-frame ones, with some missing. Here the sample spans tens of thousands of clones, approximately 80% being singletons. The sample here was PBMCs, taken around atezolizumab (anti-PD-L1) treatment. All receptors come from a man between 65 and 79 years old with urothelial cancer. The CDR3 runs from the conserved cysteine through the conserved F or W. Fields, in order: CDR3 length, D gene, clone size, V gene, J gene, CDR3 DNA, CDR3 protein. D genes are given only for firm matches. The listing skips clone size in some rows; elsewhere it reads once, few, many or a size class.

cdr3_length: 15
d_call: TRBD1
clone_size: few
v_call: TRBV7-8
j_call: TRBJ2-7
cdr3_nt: TGTGCCAGCAGCTTAACCCGGGACAGGGGCCAAGGGCAGTACTTC
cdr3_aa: CASSLTRDRGQGQYF

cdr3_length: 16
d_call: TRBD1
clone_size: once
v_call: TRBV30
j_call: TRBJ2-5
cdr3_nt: TGTGCCTGGAGTGTACCTGGGACAGGGACCAGGGGGACCCAGTACTTC
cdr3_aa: CAWSVPGTGTRGTQYF

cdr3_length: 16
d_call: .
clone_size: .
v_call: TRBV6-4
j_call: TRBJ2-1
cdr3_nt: TGTGCCAGCAGTGCCCAGGGGCGGGGGAAATACAATGAGCAGTTCTTC
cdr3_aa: CASSAQGRGKYNEQFF

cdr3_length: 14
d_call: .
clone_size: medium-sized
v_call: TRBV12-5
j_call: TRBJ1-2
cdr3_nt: TGTGCTAGTGGTTTGGTAGGTACAGGGCGGTTCTACACCTTC
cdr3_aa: CASGLVGTGRFYTF

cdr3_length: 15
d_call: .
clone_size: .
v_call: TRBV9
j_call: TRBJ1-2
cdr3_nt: TGTGCCAGCAGCGTAGACGCGGAGGTTTTATCGGTTAGCGCCTTC
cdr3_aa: CASSVDAEVLSVSAF

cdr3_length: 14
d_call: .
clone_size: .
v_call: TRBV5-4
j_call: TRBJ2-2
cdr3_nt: TGTGCCAGCAGCTTGACAGGGTTCACCGGGGAGCTGTTTTTT
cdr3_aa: CASSLTGFTGELFF

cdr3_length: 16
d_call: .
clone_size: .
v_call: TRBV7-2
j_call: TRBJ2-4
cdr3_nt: TGTGCCAGCAGCTTAGCGGCTGGCGGGCCCAAAAACATTCAGTACTTC
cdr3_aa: CASSLAAGGPKNIQYF

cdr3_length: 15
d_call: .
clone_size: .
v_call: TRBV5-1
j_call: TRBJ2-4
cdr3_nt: TGCGCCAGCAGCTTGGTGGCTAGCCGAGTCGGACCAAAGTACTTC
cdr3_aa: CASSLVASRVGPKYF

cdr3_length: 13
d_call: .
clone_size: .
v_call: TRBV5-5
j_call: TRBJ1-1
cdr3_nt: TGTGCCAGCAATACGAAGGCGGACACTGAAGCTTTCTTT
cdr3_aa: CASNTKADTEAFF

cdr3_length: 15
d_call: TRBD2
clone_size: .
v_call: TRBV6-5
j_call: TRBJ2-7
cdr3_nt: TGTGCCAGCAGCGAAACCGGGACTAAAAACTACGAGCAGTACTTC
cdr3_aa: CASSETGTKNYEQYF

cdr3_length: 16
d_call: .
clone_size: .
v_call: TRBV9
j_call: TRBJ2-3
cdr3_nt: TGTGCCAGCAGCCCTCAGAGTGGCTTAAAAGGGGTGGGGCAGTATTTT
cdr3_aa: CASSPQSGLKGVGQYF

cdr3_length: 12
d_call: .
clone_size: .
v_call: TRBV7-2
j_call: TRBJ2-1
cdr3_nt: TGTGCCAGCAGACAAGGGAGCAATGAGCAGTTCTTC
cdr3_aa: CASRQGSNEQFF

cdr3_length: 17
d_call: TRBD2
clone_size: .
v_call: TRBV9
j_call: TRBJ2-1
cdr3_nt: TGTGCCAGCAGCGTAGAGGGCGGGAGTCTGGCCTACAATGAGCAGTTCTTC
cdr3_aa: CASSVEGGSLAYNEQFF

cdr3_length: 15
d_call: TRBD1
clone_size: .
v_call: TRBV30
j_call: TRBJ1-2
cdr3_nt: TGTGCCTGGAGGGATCAGGGGGCGGACAGCTATGGCTACACCTTC
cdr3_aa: CAWRDQGADSYGYTF

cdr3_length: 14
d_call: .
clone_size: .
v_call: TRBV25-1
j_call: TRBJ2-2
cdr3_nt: TGTGCCAGCAGGACGGACAGTAACACCGGGGAGCTGTTTTTT
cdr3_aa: CASRTDSNTGELFF

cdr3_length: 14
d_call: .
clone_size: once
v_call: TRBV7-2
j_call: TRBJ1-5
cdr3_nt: TGTGCCAGCAGCACGGGGGGCGCCGGTCAGCCCCAGCATTTT
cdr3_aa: CASSTGGAGQPQHF

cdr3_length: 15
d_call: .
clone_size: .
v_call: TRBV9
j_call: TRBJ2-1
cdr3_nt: TGTGCCAGCAGCGTAGAACGGGATCTCCACAATGAGCAGTTCTTC
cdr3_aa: CASSVERDLHNEQFF

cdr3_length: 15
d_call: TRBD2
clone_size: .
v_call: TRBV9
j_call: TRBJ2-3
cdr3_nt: TGTGCCAGCACGCACATAGCGGGGGGCAGAGATACGCAGTATTTT
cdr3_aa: CASTHIAGGRDTQYF

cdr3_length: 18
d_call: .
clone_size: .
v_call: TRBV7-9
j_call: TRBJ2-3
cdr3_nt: TGTGCCAGCAGCTTAATCCCCAGGATGATAAGTGGCACAGATACGCAGTATTTT
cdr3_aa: CASSLIPRMISGTDTQYF

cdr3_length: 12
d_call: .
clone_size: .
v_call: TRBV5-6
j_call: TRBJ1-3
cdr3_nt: TGTGCCAGCAGCCTCCCTGGAAACACCATATATTTT
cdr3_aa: CASSLPGNTIYF

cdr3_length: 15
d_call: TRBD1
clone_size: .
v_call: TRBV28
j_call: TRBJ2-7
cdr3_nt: TGTGCCAGCAGTTTAGATCCAACAGGGGACAGCGAGCAGTACTTC
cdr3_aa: CASSLDPTGDSEQYF

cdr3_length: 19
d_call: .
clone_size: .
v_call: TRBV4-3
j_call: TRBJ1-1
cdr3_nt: TGCGCCAGCAGCCAAGAATTCTCCACAAGGAGGGGAGGGAACACTGAAGCTTTCTTT
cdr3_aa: CASSQEFSTRRGGNTEAFF

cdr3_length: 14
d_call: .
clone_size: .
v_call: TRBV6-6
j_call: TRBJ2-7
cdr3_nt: TGTGCCAGCAGTTACCAGGTGAGCTCCTACGAGCAGTACTTC
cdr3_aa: CASSYQVSSYEQYF

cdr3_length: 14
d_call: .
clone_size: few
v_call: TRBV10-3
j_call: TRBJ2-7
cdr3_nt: TGTGCCATCAGTCCCTTTAACTTGGGGGGCGAGCAGTACTTC
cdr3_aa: CAISPFNLGGEQYF

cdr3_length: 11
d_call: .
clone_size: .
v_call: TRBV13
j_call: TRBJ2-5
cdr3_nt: TGTGCCAGCAGTCTAGCTGAGACCCAGTACTTC
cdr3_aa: CASSLAETQYF

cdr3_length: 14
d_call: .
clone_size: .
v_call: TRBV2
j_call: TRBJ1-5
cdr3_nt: TGTGCCAGCAGGGGACATTATAGCAATCAGCCCCAGCATTTT
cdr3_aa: CASRGHYSNQPQHF

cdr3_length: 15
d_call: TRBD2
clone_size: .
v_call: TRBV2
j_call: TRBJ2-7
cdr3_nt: TGTGCCAGCAGCGAGTTCGGGGACTATAACGGCGAGCAGTACTTC
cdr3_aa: CASSEFGDYNGEQYF

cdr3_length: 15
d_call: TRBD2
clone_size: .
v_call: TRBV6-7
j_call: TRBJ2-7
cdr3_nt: TGTGCCAGCAGTTATTATAGCGGGAGGGCAGACGAGCAGTACTTC
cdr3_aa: CASSYYSGRADEQYF

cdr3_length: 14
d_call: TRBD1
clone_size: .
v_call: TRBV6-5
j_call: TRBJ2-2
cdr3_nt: TGTGCCAGCACTAAAACAGGGGGCCCCGGGGAGCTGTTTTTT
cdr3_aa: CASTKTGGPGELFF

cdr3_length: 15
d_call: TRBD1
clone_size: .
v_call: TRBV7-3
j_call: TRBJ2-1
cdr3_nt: TGTGCCAGCAGCACCGGGACAGGGGTTATAAATGAGCAGTTCTTC
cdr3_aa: CASSTGTGVINEQFF

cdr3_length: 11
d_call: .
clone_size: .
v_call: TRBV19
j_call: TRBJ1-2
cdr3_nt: TGTGCCAGTAGTGTCAAATATGGCTACACCTTC
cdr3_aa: CASSVKYGYTF

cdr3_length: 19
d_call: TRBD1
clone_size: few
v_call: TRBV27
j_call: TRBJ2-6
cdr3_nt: TGTGCCAGCAGTTTATTGGGGACAGGGTTCTTCTCTGGGGCCAACGTCCTGACTTTC
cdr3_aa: CASSLLGTGFFSGANVLTF

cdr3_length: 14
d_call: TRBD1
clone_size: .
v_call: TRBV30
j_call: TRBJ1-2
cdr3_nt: TGTGCCTGGAGTAGGACAGGTTCTAACTATGGGTACACCTTC
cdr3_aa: CAWSRTGSNYGYTF

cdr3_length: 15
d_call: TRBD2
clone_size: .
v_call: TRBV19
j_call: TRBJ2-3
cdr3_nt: TGTGCCAGTAGTATCTCTAGCGGGAGAGGAGATGCGCAGTATTTT
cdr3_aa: CASSISSGRGDAQYF

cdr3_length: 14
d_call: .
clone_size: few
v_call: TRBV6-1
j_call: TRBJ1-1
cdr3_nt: TGTGCCAGCAGTTTCTACGGGGGGAACACTGAAGCTTTCTTT
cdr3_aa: CASSFYGGNTEAFF

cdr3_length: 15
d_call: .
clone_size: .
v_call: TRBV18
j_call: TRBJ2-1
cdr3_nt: TGTGCCAGCTCACCAGGGGGCACTTCCTACAATGAGCAGTTCTTC
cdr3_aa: CASSPGGTSYNEQFF

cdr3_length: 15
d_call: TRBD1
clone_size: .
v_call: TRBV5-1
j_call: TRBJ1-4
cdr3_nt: TGCGCCAGCAGTCTGACAGGGATCCGTGATGAAAAACTGTTTTTT
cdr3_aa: CASSLTGIRDEKLFF

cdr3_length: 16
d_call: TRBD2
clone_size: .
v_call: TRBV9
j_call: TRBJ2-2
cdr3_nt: TGTGCCAGCAGCGTACATCGAGCGGGAGTCACCGGGGAGCTGTTTTTT
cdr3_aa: CASSVHRAGVTGELFF

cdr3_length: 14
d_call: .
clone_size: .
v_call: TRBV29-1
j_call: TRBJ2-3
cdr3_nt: TGCAGCGTAGTACCCTCAGGGCGCACAGATACGCAGTATTTT
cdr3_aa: CSVVPSGRTDTQYF

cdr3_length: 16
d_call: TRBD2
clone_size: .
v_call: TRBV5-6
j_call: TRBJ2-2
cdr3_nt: TGTGCCAGCAGCTTGAAAAGCGGGGGGGTCACCGGGGAGCTGTTTTTT
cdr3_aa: CASSLKSGGVTGELFF

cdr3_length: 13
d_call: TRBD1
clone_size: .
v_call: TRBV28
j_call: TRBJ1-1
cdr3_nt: TGTGCCAGCAGTACAGGGGGATCGGTTGAAGCTTTCTTT
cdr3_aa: CASSTGGSVEAFF

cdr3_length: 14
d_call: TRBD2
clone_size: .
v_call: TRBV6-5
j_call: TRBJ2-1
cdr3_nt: TGTGCCAGCACCGATTGGGGGGGATCGAATGAGCAGTTCTTC
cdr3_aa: CASTDWGGSNEQFF

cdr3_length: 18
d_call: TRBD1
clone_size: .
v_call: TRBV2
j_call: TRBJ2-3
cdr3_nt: TGTGCCAGCAGCGCCGGGACAGGGGGCGTCAGGAAGACAGATACGCAGTATTTT
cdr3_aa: CASSAGTGGVRKTDTQYF

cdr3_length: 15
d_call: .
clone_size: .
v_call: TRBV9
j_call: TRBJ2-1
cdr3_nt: TGTGCCAGCAGCGTAGCTAGTGGGGCCGGCAATGAGCAGTTCTTC
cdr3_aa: CASSVASGAGNEQFF

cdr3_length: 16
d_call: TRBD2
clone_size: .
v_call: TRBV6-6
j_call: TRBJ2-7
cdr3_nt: TGTGCCAGCAGTGGGGGGCCCGCGGGGGGCGGTTACGAGCAGTACTTC
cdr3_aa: CASSGGPAGGGYEQYF

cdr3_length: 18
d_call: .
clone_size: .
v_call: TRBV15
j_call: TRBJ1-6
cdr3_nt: TGTGCCACCAGCAGAGAGATGGTCAGGGGCTCCTATAATTCACCCCTCCACTTT
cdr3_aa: CATSREMVRGSYNSPLHF

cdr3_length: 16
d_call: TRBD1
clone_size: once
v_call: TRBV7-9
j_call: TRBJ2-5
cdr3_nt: TGTGCCAGCAGCGCCTCGGGACAGGGTGGCGGGGAGACCCAGTACTTC
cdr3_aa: CASSASGQGGGETQYF

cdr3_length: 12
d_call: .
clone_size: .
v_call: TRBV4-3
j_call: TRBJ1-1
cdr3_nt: TGCGCCAGCACACAAGACCGGGGGGAAGCTTTCTTT
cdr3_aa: CASTQDRGEAFF

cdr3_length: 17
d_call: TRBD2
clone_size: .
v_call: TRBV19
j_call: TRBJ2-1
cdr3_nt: TGTGCCAGTAGTCCCGGACTAGCGAGCAGCTCCTACAATGAGCAGTTCTTC
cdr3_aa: CASSPGLASSSYNEQFF

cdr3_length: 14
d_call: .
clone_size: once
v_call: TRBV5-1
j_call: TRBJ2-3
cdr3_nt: TGCGCCAGCAGCTTAGAGGGAAGCACAGATACGCAGTATTTT
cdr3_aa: CASSLEGSTDTQYF

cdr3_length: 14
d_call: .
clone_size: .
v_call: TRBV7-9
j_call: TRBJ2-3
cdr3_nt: TGTGCCAGCAGCCTCGGGAGTGGGGCTGATACGCAGTATTTT
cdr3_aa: CASSLGSGADTQYF

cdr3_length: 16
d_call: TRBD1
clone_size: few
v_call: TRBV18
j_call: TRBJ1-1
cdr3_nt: TGTGCCAGCTCACCGATGATGGGACAGACGGGGCCTGAAGCTTTCTTT
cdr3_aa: CASSPMMGQTGPEAFF

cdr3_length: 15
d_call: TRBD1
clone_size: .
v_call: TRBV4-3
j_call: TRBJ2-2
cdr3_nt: TGCGCCAGCAGCTGGACAGGGGCGAACACCGGGGAGCTGTTTTTT
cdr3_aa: CASSWTGANTGELFF

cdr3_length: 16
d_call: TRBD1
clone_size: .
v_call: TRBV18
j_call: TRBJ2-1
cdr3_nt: TGTGCCAGCTCACCGGACTGGACAGGCCCGAGATACGAGCAGTTCTTC
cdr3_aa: CASSPDWTGPRYEQFF

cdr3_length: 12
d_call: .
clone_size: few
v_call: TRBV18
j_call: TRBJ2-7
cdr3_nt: TGTGCCAGCTCCCCCAGCTCCTACGAGCAGTACTTC
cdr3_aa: CASSPSSYEQYF

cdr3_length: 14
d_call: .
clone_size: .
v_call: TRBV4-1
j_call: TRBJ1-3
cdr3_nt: TGCGCCAGCAGCCAAGGTCCAGGTGGAAACACCATATATTTT
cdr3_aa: CASSQGPGGNTIYF

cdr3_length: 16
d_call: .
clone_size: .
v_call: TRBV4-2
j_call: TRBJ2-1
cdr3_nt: TGTGCCAGCAGGGAAGCAGGGGACGGGCATTACAATGAGCAGTTCTTC
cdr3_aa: CASREAGDGHYNEQFF